Below, 26 T cell receptor beta chains from the same sample are listed, as sequenced in a study of blood T cell repertoires in COVID-19. Assay: immunoSEQ multiplex PCR; the TCRdb copy retains only in-frame clones and omits some. The sample consists of some 50,000 clones, approximately 85% of them appearing once. Material for sequencing was peripheral blood. Every receptor here comes from a human donor in a cohort sampled during active COVID-19.

The rearrangement joins TRBV28 to TRBJ2-7; D is perhaps TRBD2 (5 bases). In germline, CDR1 is MDHEN, CDR2 SYDVKM. Trimming left V 8 bases short and J 2 bases short, with 16 bases between. CDR3 length: 14 amino acids. This chain's CDR3 is CASGPSSATYEQYF. The CDR3, as DNA: TGTGCCAGCGGACCTAGTAGCGCAACCTACGAGCAGTACTTC.

V gene TRBV30 combines with J gene TRBJ2-7; 12 positions agree with TRBD1. V trimming: 2 bases; J trimming: 4 bases; junction bases outside the gene matches: 9. The CDR3 loop spans 16 amino acids. Germline CDR1 reads GTSNPN; CDR2 reads SVGIG (reference sequence). In DNA form, the CDR3 reads TGTGCCTGGAGTTCCCCGGGACAGGGGGCTCCGTACGAGCAGTACTTC. The encoded protein is CAWSSPGQGAPYEQYF.

The rearrangement links TRBV24-1 to TRBJ1-1; TRBD1 matches 8 bases. This CDR3 has 16 residues. Germline CDR1 KGHDR, CDR2 SFDVKD. V dropped 4 bases and J dropped 2; count of bases not matched to a gene: 8. The CDR3 DNA follows: TGTGCCACCAGTGAACAGGGGGACGGGTGTAACACTGAAGCTTTCTTT. It codes for CATSEQGDGCNTEAFF.

This clone was seen only once. This chain's CDR3 is CASSSGQGARSAFF. The CDR3 DNA sequence: TGTGCCAGCAGCTCCGGACAGGGGGCAAGGTCAGCTTTCTTT. This chain joins TRBV7-9 and TRBJ1-1; TRBD1 agrees at 11 bases. This CDR3 has 14 amino acids. V trimming: 4 bases; J trimming: 10 bases; junction bases outside the gene matches: 8. The V gene's germline CDR1 is SEHNR and CDR2 FQNEAQ (reference sequence).

The rearrangement links TRBV28 to TRBJ1-4, with a weak D call TRBD1 (6 bases). The CDR3 sequence is 15 residues long. V shed 3 bases and J shed 5 bases, with 13 bases lying between them. Germline CDR1 is MDHEN and CDR2 is SYDVKM. CDR3 nucleotides: TGTGCCAGCAGTTTGGATGGGGGCGCGAATGAAAAACTGTTTTTT. The encoded protein is CASSLDGGANEKLFF.

The chain carries TRBV6-5 and TRBJ2-6; D perhaps matches TRBD2 (5 bases). The germline V gene has CDR1 MNHEY and CDR2 SVGAGI. V was pared by 6 bases and J by 0 bases, with 6 bases between. The CDR3 has 14 residues. This CDR3 reads CASRSGSGANVLTF. The CDR3 DNA sequence: TGTGCCAGCAGGAGCGGCTCTGGGGCCAACGTCCTGACTTTC.

This clone was observed a handful of times. V and J are TRBV2 and TRBJ1-1, with D possibly TRBD1 on 6 matching bases. Germline CDR1 and CDR2: SNHLY and FYNNEI. The CDR3 is made up of 18 amino acids. Trimming removed 3 bases at V and 3 bases at J, with 23 bases between. CDR3 in DNA: TGTGCCAGCAGTGAGGATATCGGGACAATCCAGGTATACACTGAAGCTTTCTTT. Its translation: CASSEDIGTIQVYTEAFF.

This clone has a single count. This chain links TRBV2 with TRBJ2-7; possibly TRBD2 for D (7 bases). The CDR3 contains 14 residues. V was clipped by 7 bases and J by 6 bases, with 19 bases between them. Germline values: CDR1 SNHLY, CDR2 FYNNEI. DNA for the CDR3: TGTGCCAGCACTCGGGGTTTACGGGGGGCCGAGCAGTACTTC. The encoded protein is CASTRGLRGAEQYF.

V usage is TRBV5-6 and J usage is TRBJ1-2, with 9 bases lining up with TRBD1. The J segment lost 4 bases and the V segment lost 4 bases, leaving 11 bases of the junction unmatched. The CDR3 has 16 residues. CDR1 and CDR2 (germline): SGHDT, YYEEEE. CDR3 nucleotides: TGTGCCAGCAGCCCCTGGACAGGGGCCGACTTCTATGGCTACACCTTC. It translates to CASSPWTGADFYGYTF.

V and J are TRBV18 and TRBJ1-1; 8 bases align to TRBD1. The germline CDR1 and CDR2 sequences are KGHSH and LQKENI. Trimming removed 1 base from V and 1 base from J; junction bases left unmatched: 2. CDR3 size: 15 residues. The CDR3 region has the DNA TGTGCCAGCTCACCACGCGGGACAGGGAACACTGAAGCTTTCTTT. It is translated as CASSPRGTGNTEAFF.

V gene TRBV4-3 combines with J gene TRBJ2-7, with 9 bases that match TRBD2. Germline V lookup: CDR1 LGHNA, CDR2 YSLEER. This CDR3 spans 17 amino acids. With 0 bases clipped from V and 6 bases from J, the junction kept 12 bases outside the gene matches. CDR3 region: CASSQEGWASGVGEQYF. The CDR3 DNA reads TGCGCCAGCAGCCAAGAAGGGTGGGCTAGCGGGGTTGGCGAGCAGTACTTC.

This chain connects TRBV7-9 to TRBJ2-3; D is ambiguous. The germline V and J ends were trimmed by 3 bases and 5 bases, with 3 bases remaining between them. CDR1 is SEHNR and CDR2 is FQNEAQ in the germline V gene (reference sequence). This CDR3 is 11 amino acids long. CDR3 residues: CASSFKDTQYF. CDR3 coding DNA: TGTGCCAGCAGCTTTAAAGATACGCAGTATTTT. Looking up the rest from reference TRBV7-9 and TRBJ2-3 gives the full variable domain: DTGVSQNPRHKITKRGQNVTFRCDPISEHNRLYWYRQTLGQGPEFLTYFQNEAQLEKSRLLSDRFSAERPKGSFSTLEIQRTEQGDSAMYLCASSFKDTQYFGPGTRLTVL.

The chain combines TRBV6-1 with TRBJ1-1, with D possibly matching TRBD1 (6 bases). Germline CDR1 reads MNHNS; CDR2 reads SASEGT. Trimming removed 0 bases from V and 5 bases from J, with 19 bases in between. The CDR3 is 17 residues long. The CDR3: CASSEASGAGVRTEAFF. CDR3 sequence (DNA): TGTGCCAGCAGTGAAGCTTCAGGGGCAGGGGTGCGAACTGAAGCTTTCTTT.

A note on this clone: The junction differs from germline at one of its ends, possibly a read error. This chain connects TRBV3-1 (or the pseudogene TRBV3-2) to TRBJ2-3; TRBD2 agrees at 11 bases. The CDR3 covers 16 residues. Germline V lookup: CDR1 LGHDT, CDR2 YNNKEL (reference sequence). CDR3 sequence: CASSQGGTSGGDRQYF. For the CDR3, the DNA is TGTGCCAGCAGCCAAGGGGGGACTAGCGGAGGGGATAGGCAGTATTTT.

This chain connects TRBV5-1 to TRBJ2-2; 9 bases fit TRBD2. The junction had 5 bases not matched to a gene; V was cut back by 4 bases and J by 4 bases. The germline CDR1 and CDR2 sequences are SGHRS and YFSETQ. The CDR3 contains 15 residues. CDR3 coding DNA: TGCGCCAGCAGCCCAAAGCGGGGGGCCACCGGGGAGCTGTTTTTT. It encodes CASSPKRGATGELFF.

This rearrangement joins TRBV6-2 or TRBV6-3 to TRBJ2-5; 9 bases line up with TRBD2. V lost 2 bases and J lost 4; bases outside the gene matches: 2. Germline V gene lookup returns CDR1 MNHEY and CDR2 SVGEGT. The CDR3 has 14 residues. CDR3: CASSYGTSTETQYF. CDR3 sequence (DNA): TGTGCCAGCAGTTACGGGACTAGCACAGAGACCCAGTACTTC.

V and J are TRBV9 and TRBJ1-3; D may be TRBD1 (6 bases). The V end lost 6 bases, the J end lost 3 bases, and 10 bases lay between the germline ends. CDR1 is SGDLS and CDR2 is YYNGEE in the germline V gene. The CDR3 totals 13 residues. CDR3 sequence reads: CASNRANGNTIYF. Written as DNA, the CDR3 is TGTGCCAGCAACAGGGCAAATGGAAACACCATATATTTT.

The chain is built from TRBV29-1 and TRBJ1-1; 9 nucleotides match TRBD1. Looked up from germline, CDR1 is SQVTM and CDR2 is ANQGSEA. This CDR3 region has 14 residues. The trim removed 6 bases at V and 0 bases at J, leaving 5 bases unmatched. This CDR3 reads CSVSGTGLNTEAFF. CDR3 nucleotides: TGCAGCGTAAGCGGGACAGGGCTGAACACTGAAGCTTTCTTT. The full variable domain, its missing parts supplied by reference TRBV29-1 and TRBJ1-1, is SAVISQKPSRDICQRGTSLTIQCQVDSQVTMMFWYRQQPGQSLTLIATANQGSEATYESGFVIDKFPISRPNLTFSTLTVSNMSPEDSSIYLCSVSGTGLNTEAFFGQGTRLTVV.

This chain connects TRBV11-2 to TRBJ2-7; 16 bases are a match to TRBD2. Trimming removed 6 bases from V and 5 bases from J; junction bases left unmatched: 10. The CDR3 runs to 17 residues. Germline V gene sequence: CDR1 SGHAT, CDR2 FQNNGV. CDR3 in amino acids: CASSPTGTSGRAHEQYF. The CDR3 nucleotides are TGTGCCAGCAGTCCAACCGGGACTAGCGGGAGGGCCCACGAGCAGTACTTC.

This chain joins TRBV11-2 and TRBJ2-7, with 8 positions matching TRBD1. Germline CDR1 is SGHAT and CDR2 is FQNNGV. V shed 0 bases and J 7 bases; nucleotides not matched to a gene: 5. CDR3 length equals 14 residues. The CDR3 spells CASSLDGRTGEQYF. DNA for the CDR3: TGTGCCAGCAGCTTAGATGGACGGACAGGGGAGCAGTACTTC.

V usage is TRBV20-1 and J usage is TRBJ2-1; D is perhaps TRBD2 (5 bases). V lost 3 bases to trimming and J lost 9 bases, with 9 bases between them. The CDR3 covers 11 residues. From germline, CDR1 is DFQATT and CDR2 SNEGSKA (reference sequence). The CDR3: CSASTRIEQFF. The CDR3 DNA is TGCAGTGCTAGTACTAGAATTGAGCAGTTCTTC.

The chain joins TRBV30 to TRBJ2-7; D may be TRBD2 (5 bases). CDR1 and CDR2 from the germline V gene are GTSNPN and SVGIG (reference sequence). CDR3 size: 17 residues. V was pared by 4 bases and J by 6 bases, with 28 bases between. The chain's CDR3 is CAWNSPKDGMQFGEQYF. The CDR3 nucleotides read TGTGCCTGGAACTCCCCCAAGGACGGGATGCAGTTCGGCGAGCAGTACTTC.

The chain uses TRBV2 and TRBJ2-4; TRBD2 matches 14 bases. This CDR3 region has 18 residues. V shed 6 bases and J 11 bases; nucleotides not matched to a gene: 18. The germline CDR1 and CDR2 sequences are SNHLY and FYNNEI. The CDR3 sequence is CASRPWTSGTSGSLVQYF. In nucleotides, the CDR3 is TGTGCCAGCAGACCCTGGACGTCCGGGACTAGCGGGAGTTTAGTTCAGTACTTC.

The rearrangement uses TRBV4-1 and TRBJ2-6; tentative D call: TRBD1 (6 bases). Trimming shortened V by 3 bases and J by 0 bases, and 12 bases separated the two germline ends. This CDR3 has 17 amino acids. Germline assignment: CDR1 MGHRA and CDR2 YSYEKL. In nucleotides, the CDR3 is TGCGCCAGCAGCCAGTCAGGGGTCCACTCTGGGGCCAACGTCCTGACTTTC. This codes for CASSQSGVHSGANVLTF.

The chain's CDR3 is CASRRDRTDTQYF. The CDR3 coding sequence is TGTGCCAGCAGAAGAGATCGCACAGATACGCAGTATTTT. The V gene is TRBV2, the J gene TRBJ2-3; D call uncertain. V was cut by 6 bases and J by 1 base, with 8 bases left in between. The CDR3 runs to 13 residues. Per germline, CDR1 SNHLY and CDR2 FYNNEI.

This chain links TRBV11-2 with TRBJ2-1; no clear D. Germline values: CDR1 SGHAT, CDR2 FQNNGV. Deletions cut 4 bases from V and 0 bases from J, with 10 bases between. The CDR3 covers 15 residues. The CDR3 DNA follows: TGTGCCAGCAGCTCACGACGGAGCTCCTACAATGAGCAGTTCTTC. It yields the protein CASSSRRSSYNEQFF.